This T cell receptor (beta chain) comes out of a study of T cell responses to AZD1222 COVID-19 vaccine. Broader study findings: Repertoires were sampled only after the peak T cell response. With two AZD1222 doses given, Spike-specific TCR breadth and depth both rose. In a largely white British group with more females than males, clonal diversity was possibly underestimated.

A remark on this clone: Its antigen is unidentified.

Sequencing was performed with immunoSEQ multiplex PCR; in TCRdb, only in-frame clones are kept and a portion is missing. Among 200,000 or so clones listed, 94% were seen once. CDR1 and CDR2 (germline): MNHNY, SVGAGI (reference sequence). V shed 5 bases and J shed 4 bases, with 11 bases lying between them. This CDR3 has 13 residues. This sequence originates from an adult in good health. The source material was peripheral blood, sampled on day 0 of AZD1222 vaccination. J is TRBJ1-1 and V is TRBV6-6; no clear D gene. CDR3 nucleotides: TGTGCCAGCAGTGCTGGGCGCGGCACTGAAGCTTTCTTT. The encoded protein is CASSAGRGTEAFF.